The following is a T cell receptor beta chain sequence with its context. The data originate from a study of control samples from healthy donors and cancer patients. Only in-frame clones appear in the TCRdb table, and some are missing; sequencing was by immunoSEQ multiplex PCR. The table shows 130,000 or so clones, with around nine tenths occurring only once. Germline values: CDR1 MDHEN, CDR2 SYDVKM. The CDR3 contains 14 residues. The V end lost 5 bases, the J end lost 0 bases, and 9 bases lay between the germline ends. Specimen: PBMCs. The gene calls are TRBV28 and TRBJ2-3; tentative D call: TRBD2 (5 bases). The clonotype comes from a man aged 45-65 years with head and neck cancer. As DNA, the CDR3 is TGTGCCAGCAGTCTTAGGACTAGCACAGATACGCAGTATTTT. It specifies CASSLRTSTDTQYF.